The rows below give T cell receptor beta chains drawn from one sample of a study of vaccination and CD4 T cells after COVID-19. From the PCR reads, TCRdb called clonotypes with MiXCR, one entry per CDR3 protein. The profile covers approximately 12,000 distinct CDR3 sequences, with 30% appearing a single time and around 20% taken by the ten largest. The antigens for these receptors are not known. The specimen was cultured CD4+ T cells from blood. The receptors come from a human donor with COVID-19. CDR3s include the opening cysteine and the closing phenylalanine or tryptophan. Each record gives: J gene, clone size, V gene, D gene, CDR3 DNA, CDR3 protein. A D gene is named only where the DNA matches it firmly. Size is omitted from some rows. Given values are once, few, many or a class for expanded clones.

j_call: TRBJ2-1; clone_size: NA; v_call: TRBV10-3; d_call: TRBD2; cdr3_nt: TGTGCCATCGGGGGACTAGCGCTCTACAATGAGCAGTTCTTC; cdr3_aa: CAIGGLALYNEQFF
j_call: TRBJ2-2; clone_size: NA; v_call: TRBV15; d_call: NA; cdr3_nt: TGTGCCACCAGCAGAGCTGTGGGGTTCGGCGGGGAGCTGTTTTTT; cdr3_aa: CATSRAVGFGGELFF
j_call: TRBJ1-1; clone_size: NA; v_call: TRBV21-1; d_call: NA; cdr3_nt: TGTGCCAGCAGCAAAGAGGAGGGTTGGTTTCTCGGCACTGAAGCTTTCTTT; cdr3_aa: CASSKEEGWFLGTEAFF
j_call: TRBJ2-1; clone_size: NA; v_call: TRBV6-5; d_call: NA; cdr3_nt: TGTGCCAGCAGTTACTCGAACTCGTGGTACAATGAGCAGTTCTTC; cdr3_aa: CASSYSNSWYNEQFF
j_call: TRBJ1-3; clone_size: NA; v_call: TRBV6-2/TRBV6-3; d_call: NA; cdr3_nt: TGTGCGGGCTCGACAAGCTCTGGAAACACCATATATTTT; cdr3_aa: CAGSTSSGNTIYF
j_call: TRBJ2-5; clone_size: few; v_call: TRBV11-2; d_call: NA; cdr3_nt: TGTGCCAGCAGCCAAGGGGAGACCCAGTACTTC; cdr3_aa: CASSQGETQYF
j_call: TRBJ2-1; clone_size: few; v_call: TRBV20-1; d_call: TRBD1; cdr3_nt: TGCAGTGCTAAGCCCTCCGGGACAGGGCTGGTGGGTGAGCAGTTCTTC; cdr3_aa: CSAKPSGTGLVGEQFF
j_call: TRBJ2-2; clone_size: NA; v_call: TRBV9; d_call: NA; cdr3_nt: TGTGCCAGCAGCGTAGGACAGTTCGGCGGGGAGCTGTTTTTT; cdr3_aa: CASSVGQFGGELFF
j_call: TRBJ1-3; clone_size: NA; v_call: TRBV6-5; d_call: NA; cdr3_nt: TGTGCCAGCAGTTCGACTGGAAACACCATATATTTT; cdr3_aa: CASSSTGNTIYF
j_call: TRBJ1-3; clone_size: NA; v_call: TRBV20-1; d_call: TRBD1; cdr3_nt: TGCAGTGCTAGAGCGGGACAGGGGGCCCTTCCCACCTCTGGAAACACCATATATTTT; cdr3_aa: CSARAGQGALPTSGNTIYF
j_call: TRBJ2-7; clone_size: NA; v_call: TRBV5-1; d_call: NA; cdr3_nt: TGCGCCAGCAGCTTGGAGGGGGTAAGCTCCTACGAGCAGTACTTC; cdr3_aa: CASSLEGVSSYEQYF
j_call: TRBJ1-2; clone_size: NA; v_call: TRBV11-2; d_call: TRBD1; cdr3_nt: TGTGCCAGCAGCGGAAGGACAGGGGTCGACCCTGGGGGAGTTGGGGGCTACACCTTC; cdr3_aa: CASSGRTGVDPGGVGGYTF
j_call: TRBJ2-5; clone_size: few; v_call: TRBV7-9; d_call: NA; cdr3_nt: TGTGCCAGCAGCTTAGGGGACGGACACCAAGAGACCCAGTACTTC; cdr3_aa: CASSLGDGHQETQYF
j_call: TRBJ1-3; clone_size: NA; v_call: TRBV7-2; d_call: NA; cdr3_nt: TGTGCCAGCAGCTTAGCGGGGGAGGTTAACTCTGGAAACACCATATATTTT; cdr3_aa: CASSLAGEVNSGNTIYF
j_call: TRBJ2-7; clone_size: NA; v_call: TRBV28; d_call: NA; cdr3_nt: TGTGCCAGCAGTATTTCCTACGAGCAGTACTTC; cdr3_aa: CASSISYEQYF
j_call: TRBJ2-6; clone_size: few; v_call: TRBV21-1; d_call: NA; cdr3_nt: TGTGCCACCAGGGAGAGAACCCAGCCAGGGGCCAACGTCCTGACTTTC; cdr3_aa: CATRERTQPGANVLTF
j_call: TRBJ2-1; clone_size: NA; v_call: TRBV5-4; d_call: TRBD2; cdr3_nt: TGTGCCAGCAGCGGACTAGCGGGGTACCAGCGGTTCTTC; cdr3_aa: CASSGLAGYQRFF